Following are 30 T cell receptor beta chains from one sample sequenced in a study of response to subunit inactivated influenza vaccine. TCRdb fed the RT-PCR reads into MiXCR, producing one record per CDR3 protein. Here the sample spans over 150,000 distinct CDR3 sequences, over 8.5% being singletons. This sample comprised CD8+ T cells sorted from PBMCs, obtained 23 to 25 months after vaccination. The receptors stem from a man aged 45 to 75 who received an inactivated influenza vaccine.

The rearrangement links TRBV10-3 to TRBJ2-3; D not resolved. The V end lost 5 bases, the J end lost 2 bases, and 11 bases lay between the germline ends. The germline CDR1 and CDR2 sequences are ENHRY and SYGVKD. The CDR3 runs 14 residues. The CDR3 spells CAISLPDTTDTQYF. DNA for the CDR3: TGTGCCATCAGTCTCCCGGATACCACAGATACGCAGTATTTT.

CDR3 region: CAISTDSPLYSNEQFF. The CDR3 region has the DNA TGTGCCATCAGTACGGACTCTCCTTTATATAGTAATGAGCAGTTCTTC. V usage is TRBV10-3 and J usage is TRBJ2-1; D may be TRBD2 (5 bases). The CDR3 contains 16 residues. CDR1 ENHRY and CDR2 SYGVKD come from the germline V gene. Between the trimmed V and J ends, which lost 5 bases and 7 bases, there was a span of 21 bases.

In its sample, this clonotype was seen a few times. V is TRBV7-3 and J is TRBJ2-3; no reliable D call. There are 17 residues in the CDR3. Germline CDR1 is SGHTA and CDR2 is FQGTGA. V was cut by 5 bases and J by 1 base, with 19 bases left in between. The CDR3: CASSNGQPRQGTDTQYF. CDR3 DNA: TGTGCCAGCAGCAATGGCCAACCCAGACAAGGCACAGATACGCAGTATTTT. Complete variable domain (other parts from reference TRBV7-3 and TRBJ2-3): GAGVSQTPSNKVTEKGKYVELRCDPISGHTALYWYRQSLGQGPEFLIYFQGTGAADDSGLPNDRFFAVRPEGSVSTLKIQRTERGDSAVYLCASSNGQPRQGTDTQYFGPGTRLTVL.

This clonotype was found a few times. J is TRBJ2-1 and V is TRBV9; 9 bases align to TRBD2. This CDR3 has 15 amino acids. CDR1 SGDLS and CDR2 YYNGEE come from the germline V gene. The V and J ends lost 2 bases and 5 bases, in that order; junction bases with no gene match: 5. This chain's CDR3 is CASSVTSGVHNEQFF. In DNA form, the CDR3 reads TGTGCCAGCAGCGTGACTAGCGGTGTCCACAATGAGCAGTTCTTC.

The table lists this clonotype with a few counts. J is TRBJ2-1 and V is TRBV20-1; D unresolved. Germline V CDR1 and CDR2: DFQATT, SNEGSKA (reference sequence). Trimming cost V 5 bases and J 0 bases, with 11 bases left between them. CDR3 size: 14 residues. DNA for the CDR3: TGCAGTGCTCTTGGACCGGGCTCCTACAATGAGCAGTTCTTC. Translated: CSALGPGSYNEQFF.

This clonotype was seen many times. The V and J genes are TRBV6-1 and TRBJ1-5; 8 nucleotides align to TRBD1. Per germline, CDR1 MNHNS and CDR2 SASEGT. The CDR3 runs to 16 residues. V shed 5 bases and J 3 bases; nucleotides not matched to a gene: 9. The CDR3 bases are TGTGCCAGCAGTCCTGGACAGGGTACAAACAATCAGCCCCAGCATTTT. Protein sequence: CASSPGQGTNNQPQHF.

The chain carries TRBV9 and TRBJ1-5; D is undetermined. The germline gives CDR1 SGDLS, CDR2 YYNGEE. The CDR3 is 12 amino acids. Deletions cut 3 bases from V and 10 bases from J, with 11 bases between. The CDR3 DNA reads TGTGCCAGCAGCGGAACAGCGGGACCCCAGCATTTT. It translates to CASSGTAGPQHF.

This clonotype occurred a few times. The chain recombines TRBV30 with TRBJ1-1; no definite D call. The V end was cut by 5 bases, the J end by 0 bases, with 7 bases between. Germline values: CDR1 GTSNPN, CDR2 SVGIG (reference sequence). This CDR3 contains 12 residues. In DNA form, the CDR3 reads TGTGCCTGGGGCGCACTGAACACTGAAGCTTTCTTT. Its protein product is CAWGALNTEAFF.

Only a few counts were recorded for this clonotype. The V gene is TRBV6-2 or TRBV6-3, the J gene TRBJ2-1, with D maybe TRBD2 (5 bases). This CDR3 comprises 11 residues. Germline CDR1 MNHEY, CDR2 SVGEGT. Trimming pared 2 bases from V and 10 bases from J, leaving 6 bases between. The DNA for the CDR3 is TGTGCCAGCAGTTACCGAGGGGAGCAGTTCTTC. Translated, it gives CASSYRGEQFF.

The rearrangement links TRBV6-1 to TRBJ2-5, with 9 positions matching TRBD2. CDR3 size: 13 residues. Trimming cost V 6 bases and J 5 bases; bases outside gene matches: 4. CDR1 MNHNS and CDR2 SASEGT come from the germline V gene. CDR3 nucleotide sequence: TGTGCCAGCAGACAGCGGGGGGACGAGACCCAGTACTTC. Its protein product is CASRQRGDETQYF.

In this sample, this clonotype turned up a few times. The V gene is TRBV3-1, the J gene TRBJ2-7; 11 bases map to TRBD2. V lost 5 bases, J lost 2 bases, and 2 bases stayed unmatched. Germline V gene data show CDR1 as LGHDT and CDR2 as YNNKEL (reference sequence). CDR3 length equals 14 residues. The CDR3 spells CASSVAGGPYEQYF. CDR3 coding DNA: TGTGCCAGCAGCGTAGCGGGAGGGCCCTACGAGCAGTACTTC.

The chain links TRBV20-1 to TRBJ2-1; D is undetermined. Germline V lookup: CDR1 DFQATT, CDR2 SNEGSKA (reference sequence). The germline V and J ends were trimmed by 0 bases and 10 bases, with 7 bases remaining between them. The CDR3 contains 11 residues. The CDR3 reads CSARDPIEQFF. The CDR3 nucleotides read TGCAGTGCTAGAGATCCCATAGAGCAGTTCTTC.

This clonotype came up a few times. The chain joins TRBV28 to TRBJ2-3, with 11 bases identical to TRBD2. The V and J ends lost 5 bases and 0 bases, in that order; junction bases with no gene match: 13. CDR1 MDHEN and CDR2 SYDVKM come from the germline V gene. This CDR3 is 19 amino acids long. CDR3 in DNA: TGTGCCAGCAGTGAAATTGGGACTAGCGGAAGAAGTAGCACAGATACGCAGTATTTT. Translated, it gives CASSEIGTSGRSSTDTQYF.

The sample holds many counts of this clonotype. The chain recombines TRBV20-1 with TRBJ2-1; 12 positions match TRBD2. Germline V gene sequence: CDR1 DFQATT, CDR2 SNEGSKA (reference sequence). The CDR3 covers 17 residues. V was clipped by 2 bases and J by 9 bases; unmatched bases: 14. DNA for the CDR3: TGCAGTGCTAGATCGTTGACTAGCGGGAGTAACAGGGGTGAGCAGTTCTTC. It specifies CSARSLTSGSNRGEQFF.

This clonotype was observed at least ten times. The rearrangement joins TRBV27 to TRBJ2-2; D gene unclear. From germline, CDR1 is MNHEY and CDR2 SMNVEV (reference sequence). The V end lost 3 bases, the J end lost 1 base, and 12 bases lay between the germline ends. The CDR3 has 16 amino acids. The CDR3 nucleotides are TGTGCCAGCAGTTTGCTTGTGGGCGAGAACACCGGGGAGCTGTTTTTT. It specifies CASSLLVGENTGELFF.

This clonotype was counted only a few times. V is TRBV15 and J is TRBJ2-2; no reliable D call. Germline CDR1 reads LNHNV; CDR2 reads YYDKDF (reference sequence). This CDR3 has 16 residues. Trimming stripped 0 bases from V and 1 base from J, with 9 bases between. The CDR3 sequence is CATSRDLGVNTGELFF. The CDR3 DNA sequence: TGTGCCACCAGCAGAGATCTCGGAGTGAACACCGGGGAGCTGTTTTTT.

There are a few counts of this clonotype. The gene calls are TRBV5-1 and TRBJ1-2; TRBD1 matches at 11 bases. In germline, CDR1 is SGHRS, CDR2 YFSETQ. The ends lost 4 bases at V and 6 bases at J; junction bases unmatched: 8. The CDR3 length is 15 residues. The CDR3: CASSTYGQGADGYTF. CDR3 nucleotide sequence: TGCGCCAGCAGCACATACGGACAGGGGGCGGATGGCTACACCTTC.

This clonotype turned up a few times. The chain couples TRBV6-1 to TRBJ2-6; the D is unclear. The CDR3 totals 16 residues. Between the trimmed V and J ends, which lost 6 bases and 3 bases, there was a span of 15 bases. Germline CDR1 reads MNHNS; CDR2 reads SASEGT. The CDR3 DNA is TGTGCCAGCAGCCCCTTTACAGTACGTGGGGCCAACGTCCTGACTTTC. Its protein is CASSPFTVRGANVLTF.

The chain recombines TRBV28 with TRBJ2-1; 10 bases match TRBD2. Germline lookup yields CDR1 MDHEN and CDR2 SYDVKM. The CDR3 totals 16 residues. Trimming cost V 2 bases and J 4 bases; bases outside gene matches: 5. The CDR3 protein is CASSLGTSVVYNEQFF. DNA for the CDR3: TGTGCCAGCAGTTTAGGGACTAGCGTTGTTTACAATGAGCAGTTCTTC.

This clonotype was detected many times. V gene TRBV24-1 combines with J gene TRBJ1-1; weak D call: TRBD1 (6 bases). The CDR3 totals 19 residues. Trimming took off 0 bases at V and 1 base at J, with 20 bases between the two ends. Germline CDR1 KGHDR, CDR2 SFDVKD. The CDR3 DNA sequence: TGTGCCACCAGTGATTTGCCCTGGGCCCCGGGACACAAGAACACTGAAGCTTTCTTT. Translation gives CATSDLPWAPGHKNTEAFF.

This clonotype was seen a few times. V and J are TRBV11-2 and TRBJ2-7, with D tentatively TRBD1 (6 bases). Trimming removed 1 base from V and 5 bases from J, with 15 bases in between. The germline V gene encodes CDR1 SGHAT and CDR2 FQNNGV. The CDR3 has 15 amino acids. The CDR3 reads CASSLAYRASHEQYF. In nucleotides, the CDR3 is TGTGCCAGCAGCTTAGCTTACAGGGCATCCCACGAGCAGTACTTC.

This clonotype was detected ten times or more. This chain joins TRBV9 and TRBJ2-2, with 9 bases matching TRBD2. V gave up 2 bases and J gave up 6 bases; unmatched junction bases: 5. Germline values: CDR1 SGDLS, CDR2 YYNGEE. This CDR3 spans 15 amino acids. The CDR3 nucleotides read TGTGCCAGCAGCGTTGGCGGGAGGGCTGCCGGGGAGCTGTTTTTT. Its translation is CASSVGGRAAGELFF.

V is TRBV11-2 and J is TRBJ2-7; 7 bases match TRBD1. Germline CDR1 reads SGHAT; CDR2 reads FQNNGV. The CDR3 length is 14 residues. V lost 5 bases to trimming and J lost 3 bases; unmatched junction nucleotides: 7. CDR3 protein: CASSTRDRVYEQYF. The DNA for the CDR3 is TGTGCCAGCAGCACGAGAGACAGGGTCTACGAGCAGTACTTC. Full variable domain (rest looked up from reference TRBV11-2 and TRBJ2-7): EAGVAQSPRYKIIEKRQSVAFWCNPISGHATLYWYQQILGQGPKLLIQFQNNGVVDDSQLPKDRFSAERLKGVDSTLKIQPAKLEDSAVYLCASSTRDRVYEQYFGPGTRLTVT.

J is TRBJ2-1 and V is TRBV7-9; possibly TRBD1 for D (5 bases). Germline values: CDR1 SEHNR, CDR2 FQNEAQ (reference sequence). The CDR3 runs 15 residues. Trimming pared 1 base from V and 5 bases from J, leaving 12 bases between. This chain's CDR3 is CASSLVAGNHNEQFF. In DNA form, the CDR3 reads TGTGCCAGCAGCTTAGTGGCAGGGAACCACAATGAGCAGTTCTTC.

The chain combines TRBV28 with TRBJ1-5; TRBD1 is a possible D gene (5 bases). V lost 3 bases and J lost 8, with 11 bases in between. CDR1 is MDHEN, CDR2 SYDVKM, per germline. This CDR3 is built from 13 residues. For the CDR3, the DNA is TGTGCCAGCAGTTTGGGCAGGGCTAAGCCCCAGCATTTT. This gives the protein CASSLGRAKPQHF.

A few counts support this clonotype. V is TRBV9 and J is TRBJ2-1; D not resolved. The CDR3 runs 13 residues. Between the trimmed V and J ends, which lost 0 bases and 0 bases, there was a span of 1 base. Germline lookup yields CDR1 SGDLS and CDR2 YYNGEE. CDR3 in amino acids: CASSVASYNEQFF. CDR3 nucleotide sequence: TGTGCCAGCAGCGTAGCCTCCTACAATGAGCAGTTCTTC.

The V and J genes are TRBV13 and TRBJ2-3; 7 bases match TRBD2. The CDR3 is 14 amino acids. V shed 5 bases and J 4 bases; nucleotides not matched to a gene: 6. Germline CDR1 PRHDT, CDR2 FYEKMQ (reference sequence). CDR3: CASSASGVSDTQYF. The CDR3 region has the DNA TGTGCCAGCAGCGCAAGCGGGGTGTCAGATACGCAGTATTTT.

This clonotype came up a few times. The rearrangement links TRBV5-6 to TRBJ2-1; D call uncertain. The ends were cut back, 5 bases at V and 7 bases at J, with 16 bases in the middle. Germline-derived CDR1 and CDR2 are SGHDT and YYEEEE. CDR3 size: 14 residues. CDR3: CASRGFSLGNEQFF. In nucleotides, the CDR3 is TGTGCCAGCAGAGGGTTCTCCCTGGGGAATGAGCAGTTCTTC.

The table lists this clonotype with many counts. This chain connects TRBV30 to TRBJ2-2, with a weak D call TRBD1 (5 bases). V was shortened by 3 bases and J by 2 bases, with 7 bases between the two germline ends. Germline-derived CDR1 and CDR2 are GTSNPN and SVGIG (reference sequence). This CDR3 region has 13 residues. CDR3 amino acids: CAWSTGNTGELFF. DNA for the CDR3: TGTGCCTGGAGCACAGGAAACACCGGGGAGCTGTTTTTT.

This clonotype was detected a few times. This chain joins TRBV3-1 and TRBJ2-1, with 8 bases identical to TRBD1. Germline V gene sequence: CDR1 LGHDT, CDR2 YNNKEL (reference sequence). With 1 base clipped from V and 4 bases from J, the junction kept 6 bases outside the gene matches. The CDR3 is 16 amino acids. The CDR3 sequence is CASSQAGTGDYNEQFF. For the CDR3, the DNA is TGTGCCAGCAGCCAAGCCGGGACAGGCGATTACAATGAGCAGTTCTTC.